Listed below are T cell receptor beta chains from one sample, sequenced in a study of identical twins. MiXCR, applied by TCRdb to the 5' RACE reads, yields one record per CDR3 protein. The sample yields a few hundred thousand distinct CDR3 sequences, roughly a tenth seen once. Sequences were obtained from memory T cells sorted from blood. These receptors came from a man aged 45-60 years in good health. Both conserved end residues are part of each CDR3. Fields, in order: D gene, J gene, V gene, clone size, CDR3 DNA, CDR3 protein. A D gene is named only where the DNA matches it firmly. Rows give clone size only sometimes, using once, few, many, or a class for an expanded clone.

.,TRBJ2-1,TRBV29-1,.,TGCAGCGTTGAAGACGGGTTATACAATGAGCAGTTCTTC,CSVEDGLYNEQFF
TRBD1,TRBJ2-7,TRBV6-5,.,TGTGCCAGCAGTTACTCGAACAGGGGAACGGGCGAGCAGTACTTC,CASSYSNRGTGEQYF
.,TRBJ2-1,TRBV29-1,many,TGCAGCGCAAACAGGGTAAATGAGCAGTTCTTC,CSANRVNEQFF
.,TRBJ2-6,TRBV5-6,.,TGTGCCAGCACCGTCTGGCCGGCCGGGGCCAACGTCCTGACTTTC,CASTVWPAGANVLTF
.,TRBJ1-2,TRBV9,few,TGTGCCAGCAGCGGCCGAAACATGGCTTGGGGCTACACCTTC,CASSGRNMAWGYTF
.,TRBJ1-5,TRBV15,.,TGTGCCACCAGCAGAATACAGAGAAGCAATCAGCCCCAGCATTTT,CATSRIQRSNQPQHF
TRBD1,TRBJ1-6,TRBV14,.,TGTGCCAGCAGACAGCGACAGGGCTTTAATTCACCCCTCCACTTT,CASRQRQGFNSPLHF
.,TRBJ1-6,TRBV20-1,many,TGCAGTGCTAGAGATCCGACTTCTCAAACCCTCCACTTT,CSARDPTSQTLHF
.,TRBJ1-1,TRBV20-1,.,TGCAGAGCGCCGGGTGTCACTGAAGCTTTCTTT,CRAPGVTEAFF
.,TRBJ1-1,TRBV4-1,few,TGCGCCAGCAGCCAAGATAAGCAGGGCAACACTGAAGCTTTCTTT,CASSQDKQGNTEAFF
TRBD2,TRBJ2-5,TRBV6-5,many,TGTGCCAGCAGTTACTCGGCTAGCGGGAGGCCAGAGACCCAGTACTTC,CASSYSASGRPETQYF
.,TRBJ1-6,TRBV7-2,.,TGTGCCAGCCGCATGGGCCTTGCAGGGAATTCACCCCTCCACTTT,CASRMGLAGNSPLHF
.,TRBJ1-2,TRBV12-3/TRBV12-4,many,TGTGCCAGCAGTTCAGGCAGCAACTATGGCTACACCTTC,CASSSGSNYGYTF
TRBD2,TRBJ2-2,TRBV5-1,.,TGCGCCAGCAGCTTGGTCGGGGGGGCGAACACCGGGGAGCTGTTTTTT,CASSLVGGANTGELFF
.,TRBJ1-3,TRBV12-3/TRBV12-4,few,TGTGCCAGCACCCAATGGGGGCTCAGCTCTGGAAACACCATATATTTT,CASTQWGLSSGNTIYF
.,TRBJ2-5,TRBV20-1,many,TGCAGTGCCCTAATAGGGGGGGCCGGCGAGACCCAGTACTTC,CSALIGGAGETQYF
TRBD2,TRBJ2-7,TRBV11-1,many,TGTGCCAGCAGCTCGGTGGGGAGGGGACTAGCGAGGATCTACGAGCAGTACTTC,CASSSVGRGLARIYEQYF
.,TRBJ2-1,TRBV6-5,.,TGTGCCAGCAGTTACTCAAATCGGGGGGCCTCTAATGAGCAGTTCTTC,CASSYSNRGASNEQFF
TRBD1,TRBJ1-5,TRBV28,few,TGTGCCAGCAGTCCGATGGACAGGGCTACAAATCAGCCCCAGCATTTT,CASSPMDRATNQPQHF
TRBD1,TRBJ1-6,TRBV7-2,few,TGTGCCAGCAGCCCGGACAGGGCCCCTAATTCACCCCTCCACTTT,CASSPDRAPNSPLHF
.,TRBJ2-1,TRBV3-1,many,TGTGCCAGCAGCCAAGATTTAGACTACGGGGAGCAGTTCTTC,CASSQDLDYGEQFF
TRBD2,TRBJ2-7,TRBV20-1,few,TGCAGTGCAGGGAAACCAGCCGGGACTAGGTCGGCCGAGCAGTACTTC,CSAGKPAGTRSAEQYF
.,TRBJ1-2,TRBV5-1,many,TGCGCCAGCAGCTCTCAGGGGCCCTTGAGCGGCTACACCTTC,CASSSQGPLSGYTF
.,TRBJ2-7,TRBV18,.,TGTGCCAGCTCAAAGACCGTTTCGAGCTCCTACGAGCAGTACTTC,CASSKTVSSSYEQYF
.,TRBJ2-2,TRBV7-8,many,TGTGCCAGCAGCTTAGCGGAGGTCGGGGAGCTGTTTTTT,CASSLAEVGELFF
.,TRBJ2-1,TRBV20-1,many,TGCAGTGCCGCTCCAGGGACTTCCTACAATGAGCAGTTCTTC,CSAAPGTSYNEQFF
.,TRBJ1-5,TRBV7-9,many,TGTGCCAGCAGCTCATACAGCTCAGGGGGCAATCAGCCCCAGCATTTT,CASSSYSSGGNQPQHF
.,TRBJ2-1,TRBV19,few,TGTGCCAGTAGTATCTGGCTAGCTCGGAACAACAATGAGCAGTTCTTC,CASSIWLARNNNEQFF
.,TRBJ1-5,TRBV12-3/TRBV12-4,.,TGTGCCAGCAAAGGGTCCAATCAGCCCCAGCATTTT,CASKGSNQPQHF
.,TRBJ2-3,TRBV4-3,few,TGCGCCAGCAGCCCCCGAAGAGGGACTCCGAGCGGTGATACGCAGTATTTT,CASSPRRGTPSGDTQYF
TRBD1,TRBJ2-7,TRBV15,few,TGTGCCACCAGCAGGTTGACAGGGCTCGACGAGCAGTACTTC,CATSRLTGLDEQYF
.,TRBJ2-1,TRBV30,many,TGTGCCTGGAGTGTATATGGGAATGAGCAGTTCTTC,CAWSVYGNEQFF
.,TRBJ1-4,TRBV20-1,.,TGCAGTGCTACCGGACGGAATAATGAAAAACTGTTTTTT,CSATGRNNEKLFF
TRBD2,TRBJ2-2,TRBV5-1,many,TGCGCCAGCAGCACGGGAGGACTAGCGGATAACACCGGGGAGCTGTTTTTT,CASSTGGLADNTGELFF
.,TRBJ1-2,TRBV4-2,many,TGTGCCAGCGCCCCGGGGCAGGGAGGTTTCGTTGGTGGCTACACCTTC,CASAPGQGGFVGGYTF
TRBD2,TRBJ2-5,TRBV4-2,few,TGTGCCAGCAGCCAGGCGCCGGTAGCGGGGGCGGGGGAGACCCAGTACTTC,CASSQAPVAGAGETQYF
TRBD1,TRBJ2-7,TRBV27,.,TGTGCCAGCAGGGCCGGGACAGGGCAGTCTTCTACGACGCAGTACTTC,CASRAGTGQSSTTQYF
TRBD2,TRBJ2-7,TRBV20-1,many,TGCAGCCCTACTAGCGGCTACGAGCAGTACTTC,CSPTSGYEQYF